The next 4 T cell receptor beta chains were all read from a single sample in a study of low-dose radiotherapy and immunotherapy resistance in tumors. TRAV and TRBV primers primed cDNA for both TCRalpha and TCRbeta. With a constant-region primer and a V-primer adapter, TCRs were subjected to approximately 21 PCR cycles of amplification. One entry per CDR3 protein, called by TCRdb with MiXCR from the reads. The table lists roughly 30,000 distinct CDR3 sequences, around 54% of them singletons. Time point: after trial treatment. Regarding treatment: LDRT plus nivolumab, ipilimumab, low-dose cyclophosphamide and aspirin (RACIN trial). The starting material was PBMCs, obtained after low-dose radiotherapy plus immunotherapy. The receptors shown here come from a male donor with gallbladder cancer.

J is TRBJ1-2 and V is TRBV28; D gene unclear. This CDR3 contains 14 residues. The germline V gene encodes CDR1 MDHEN and CDR2 SYDVKM. Trimming removed 6 bases at V and 5 bases at J, with 16 bases between. CDR3 region: CASSEGTNRYGYTF. CDR3 DNA: TGTGCCAGCAGCGAGGGCACGAACCGGTATGGCTACACCTTC.

This clonotype was counted ten times or more. This sequence joins TRBV20-1 and TRBJ2-7; D possibly corresponds to TRBD1 (6 bases). The V and J ends lost 0 bases and 4 bases respectively, with 19 bases between them. The CDR3 sequence is 16 residues long. Germline-derived CDR1 and CDR2 are DFQATT and SNEGSKA (reference sequence). CDR3 DNA sequence: TGCAGTGCTAGAGATATTAGAGGACAGACGACATACGAGCAGTACTTC. Its translation: CSARDIRGQTTYEQYF.

The sample holds a few counts of this clonotype. This likely reflects a read error, since a far larger clone is one base away. The chain recombines TRBV28 with TRBJ2-7; tentatively, D is TRBD2 (5 bases). Germline loops: CDR1 MDHEN, CDR2 SYDVKM. V was pared by 5 bases and J by 7 bases, with 18 bases between. The CDR3 is 14 amino acids. In nucleotides, the CDR3 is TGTGCCAGCAGTACCCCAAGGTGGGAGAATGAGCAGTACTTC. It codes for CASSTPRWENEQYF.

The chain is built from TRBV28 and TRBJ2-5; D tentatively fits TRBD1 or TRBD2 (5 bases each). CDR1 MDHEN and CDR2 SYDVKM come from the germline V gene. Trimming took off 5 bases at V and 2 bases at J, with 18 bases between the two ends. The CDR3 loop spans 16 amino acids. The CDR3 reads CASSTRKGSSQETQYF. The CDR3 nucleotides read TGTGCCAGCAGTACCCGGAAGGGGAGTTCACAAGAGACCCAGTACTTC.